This record concerns one T cell receptor beta chain sequence. What it binds is not known. This sample is drawn from a study of cytomegalovirus exposure and HLA in healthy donors. PCR amplification relied on 60 Vbeta primers (plus 13 Jbeta primers). The data were produced by immunoSEQ multiplex PCR, yet TCRdb's version contains in-frame clones alone and is incomplete. The sample shows around 200,000 clones, 79% of them seen only once. Trimming pared 1 base from V and 8 bases from J, leaving 6 bases between. Per the germline V gene, CDR1 is SNHLY and CDR2 is FYNNEI. The CDR3 runs to 13 residues. General study findings and limits: Presence/absence analyses assumed roughly uniform sequencing depth across donors. Most of the TCR beta V segments (in an earlier analysis) were productive either about 87% or about 30% of the time. A further, later analysis showed that HLA-associated TCR beta chains (compared with equally common others) were more clonally expanded. By HLA locus, TCR association rates varied in a later analysis, with DRB1 showing the most and HLA-C the fewest.

The chain uses TRBV2 and TRBJ1-6; D possibly corresponds to TRBD1 (6 bases). The clonotype was recovered from a woman younger than 35 in good health and CMV-seronegative. The sequenced material came from PBMCs. The CDR3 nucleotides are TGTGCCAGCAGTGAAGACAGGGATTCACCCCTCCACTTT. Amino acids: CASSEDRDSPLHF.